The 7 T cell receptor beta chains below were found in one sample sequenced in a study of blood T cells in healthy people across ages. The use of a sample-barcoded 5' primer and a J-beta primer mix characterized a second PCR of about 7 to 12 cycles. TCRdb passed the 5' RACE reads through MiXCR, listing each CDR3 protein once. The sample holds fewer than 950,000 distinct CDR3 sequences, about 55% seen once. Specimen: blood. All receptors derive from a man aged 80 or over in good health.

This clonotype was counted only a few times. The CDR3 protein is CASSRPGVGNIQYF. The CDR3 DNA follows: TGTGCCAGCAGTCGTCCAGGGGTCGGAAACATTCAGTACTTC. The chain joins TRBV6-5 to TRBJ2-4; D perhaps matches TRBD1 (6 bases). Germline CDR1 and CDR2: MNHEY and SVGAGI. The length of the CDR3 is 14 residues. V was shortened by 5 bases and J by 6 bases, with 14 bases between the two germline ends.

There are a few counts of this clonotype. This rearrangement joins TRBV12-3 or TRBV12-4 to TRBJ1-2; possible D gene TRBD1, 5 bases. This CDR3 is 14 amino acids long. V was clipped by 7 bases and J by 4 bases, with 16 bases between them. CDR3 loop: CASTLTGASYGYTF. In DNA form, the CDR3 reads TGTGCCAGCACCCTCACAGGCGCTTCCTATGGCTACACCTTC.

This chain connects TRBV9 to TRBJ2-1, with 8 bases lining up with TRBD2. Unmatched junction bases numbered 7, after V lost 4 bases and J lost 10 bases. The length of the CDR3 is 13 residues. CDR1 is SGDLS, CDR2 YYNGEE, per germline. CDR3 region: CASSPGLVREQFF. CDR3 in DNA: TGTGCCAGCAGCCCGGGACTAGTGAGGGAGCAGTTCTTC.

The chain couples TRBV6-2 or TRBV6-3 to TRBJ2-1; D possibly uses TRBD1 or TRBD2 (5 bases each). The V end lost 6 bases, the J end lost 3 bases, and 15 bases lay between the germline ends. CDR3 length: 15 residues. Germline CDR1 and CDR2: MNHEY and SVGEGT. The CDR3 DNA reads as TGTGCCAGCAGAGACCTCGGGGCAAACTACAATGAGCAGTTCTTC. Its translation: CASRDLGANYNEQFF.

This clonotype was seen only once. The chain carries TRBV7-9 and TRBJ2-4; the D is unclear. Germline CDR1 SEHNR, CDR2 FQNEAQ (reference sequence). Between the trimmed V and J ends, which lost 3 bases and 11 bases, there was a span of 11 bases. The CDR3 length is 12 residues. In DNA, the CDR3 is TGTGCCAGCAGCTTCCCGGCGGCAGTTCAGTACTTC. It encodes CASSFPAAVQYF.

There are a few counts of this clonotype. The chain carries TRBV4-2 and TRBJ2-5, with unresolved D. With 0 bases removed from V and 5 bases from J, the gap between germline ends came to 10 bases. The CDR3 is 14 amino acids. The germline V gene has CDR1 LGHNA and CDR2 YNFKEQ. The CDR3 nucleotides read TGTGCCAGCAGCCAAGATATGACAACGGAGACCCAGTACTTC. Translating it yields CASSQDMTTETQYF.

CDR3 loop: CASSLVQGWGAEAFF. The CDR3 DNA reads TGTGCCAGCAGCCTCGTTCAGGGATGGGGGGCTGAAGCTTTCTTT. The V call is TRBV14, the J call TRBJ1-1; D perhaps matches TRBD1 (5 bases). The V end was cut by 4 bases, the J end by 6 bases, with 18 bases between. Per germline, CDR1 SGHDN and CDR2 FVKESK. This CDR3 has 15 residues.